This T cell receptor (beta chain) is drawn from a study of blood T cell repertoires in COVID-19. Study-wide background: Sample material is recorded as cDNA or gDNA derived from T cells, B-cell-depleted T cells, or PBMCs.

V lost 5 bases and J lost 11; bases outside the gene matches: 9. The CDR3 runs to 13 residues. Germline V CDR1 and CDR2: SGHTA, FQGNSA. In the study's own analysis: Amplification of reference gene primers was used by the study to estimate nucleated cell counts. Assay used: immunoSEQ multiplex PCR; TCRdb lists only in-frame clones, some missing. V and J calls and clone size are given by that table; D and trimming were obtained from the DNA. This sample has approximately 200,000 clones, with more than 75% found just once. The sequenced sample was peripheral blood. The chain is built from TRBV7-2 and TRBJ1-5; the match to TRBD1 covers 7 bases. The clonotype originates from a man between 60 and 75 years old who had recovered from COVID-19. CDR3 in DNA: TGTGCCAGCAGCATCGACAGGGACGGGACCCAGCATTTT. Its translation: CASSIDRDGTQHF.